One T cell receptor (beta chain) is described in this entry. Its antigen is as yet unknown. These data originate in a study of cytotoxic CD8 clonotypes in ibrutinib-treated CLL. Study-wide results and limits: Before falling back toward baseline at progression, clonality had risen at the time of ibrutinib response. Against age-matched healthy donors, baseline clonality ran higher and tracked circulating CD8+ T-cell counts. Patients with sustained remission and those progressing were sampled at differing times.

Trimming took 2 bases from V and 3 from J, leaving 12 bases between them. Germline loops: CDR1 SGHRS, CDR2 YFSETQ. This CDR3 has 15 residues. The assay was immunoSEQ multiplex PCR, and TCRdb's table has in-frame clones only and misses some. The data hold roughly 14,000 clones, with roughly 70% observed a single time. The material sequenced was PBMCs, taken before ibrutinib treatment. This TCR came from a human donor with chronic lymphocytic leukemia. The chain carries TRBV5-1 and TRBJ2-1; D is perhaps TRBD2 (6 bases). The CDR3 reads CASSFRGEIYNEQFF. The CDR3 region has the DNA TGCGCCAGCAGCTTCCGCGGGGAGATCTACAATGAGCAGTTCTTC.